Listed below are T cell receptor beta chains from one sample, sequenced in a study of blood T cell repertoires in COVID-19. Libraries were prepared by immunoSEQ multiplex PCR; TCRdb keeps only in-frame clonotypes and omits some of them. The sample has some 180,000 clones; approximately 90% are singletons. Sequenced input: peripheral blood. The receptors shown here come from a man in his fifties or sixties with COVID-19, enrolled during active disease. Both conserved end residues are part of each CDR3. Fields, in order: clone size, V gene, D gene, J gene, CDR3 protein, CDR3 DNA. The D gene is left open where the match is weak. The size of a clone is reported for some rows only, either as once, few or many, or as a class for expanded clones.

size: NA
V: TRBV3-1/TRBV3-2
D: NA
J: TRBJ1-5
CDR3: CASSQDSRAQPQHF
DNA: TGTGCCAGCAGCCAAGATTCGAGGGCTCAGCCCCAGCATTTT

size: few
V: TRBV5-1
D: TRBD1
J: TRBJ1-5
CDR3: CASSEGQGGDQPQHF
DNA: TGCGCCAGCAGCGAAGGACAGGGGGGAGATCAGCCCCAGCATTTT

size: NA
V: TRBV7-9
D: NA
J: TRBJ1-1
CDR3: CASSPRGTEAFF
DNA: TGTGCCAGCAGCCCACGAGGCACTGAAGCTTTCTTT

size: NA
V: TRBV30
D: TRBD1
J: TRBJ2-3
CDR3: CALTGIHTDTQYF
DNA: TGTGCCTTGACAGGGATCCACACAGATACGCAGTATTTT

size: NA
V: TRBV6-1
D: NA
J: TRBJ2-1
CDR3: CASKIDSSYNEQFF
DNA: TGTGCCAGCAAGATCGACAGCTCCTACAATGAGCAGTTCTTC

size: NA
V: TRBV19
D: TRBD2
J: TRBJ2-3
CDR3: CATSTTSGSTDTQYF
DNA: TGTGCCACCTCGACGACTAGCGGGAGCACAGATACGCAGTATTTT

size: NA
V: TRBV4-2
D: NA
J: TRBJ2-2
CDR3: CASSHPEGSGANTGELFF
DNA: TGTGCCAGCAGCCATCCCGAGGGGTCAGGGGCAAACACCGGGGAGCTGTTTTTT

size: NA
V: TRBV7-2
D: NA
J: TRBJ1-5
CDR3: CASSLRGWDSNQPQHF
DNA: TGTGCCAGCAGCTTACGGGGATGGGATAGCAATCAGCCCCAGCATTTT

size: NA
V: TRBV15
D: NA
J: TRBJ2-5
CDR3: CATSRVGEGETQYF
DNA: TGTGCCACCAGCAGAGTGGGTGAGGGAGAGACCCAGTACTTC

size: NA
V: TRBV11-3
D: NA
J: TRBJ2-6
CDR3: CASSNSGANVLTF
DNA: TGTGCCAGCAGTAACTCTGGGGCCAACGTCCTGACTTTC

size: NA
V: TRBV18
D: TRBD1
J: TRBJ2-3
CDR3: CASLARGIGTDTQYF
DNA: TGTGCCAGCTTAGCCAGGGGGATCGGCACAGATACGCAGTATTTT

size: NA
V: TRBV6-2/TRBV6-3
D: NA
J: TRBJ2-5
CDR3: CASSYNTEQGTQYF
DNA: TGTGCCAGCAGTTATAACACTGAACAGGGGACCCAGTACTTC

size: NA
V: TRBV7-9
D: NA
J: TRBJ1-5
CDR3: CASSLEGGTNQPQHF
DNA: TGTGCCAGCAGCTTAGAAGGGGGAACCAATCAGCCCCAGCATTTT

size: NA
V: TRBV2
D: NA
J: TRBJ1-3
CDR3: CASRNRGNTIYF
DNA: TGTGCCAGCAGAAACAGGGGAAACACCATATATTTT

size: NA
V: TRBV28
D: TRBD1
J: TRBJ1-5
CDR3: CASGTGALNQPQHF
DNA: TGTGCCAGCGGAACAGGGGCCCTTAATCAGCCCCAGCATTTT

size: NA
V: TRBV30
D: TRBD2
J: TRBJ2-2
CDR3: CAWGRGTGELFF
DNA: TGTGCCTGGGGGAGGGGCACCGGGGAGCTGTTTTTT

size: NA
V: TRBV19
D: NA
J: TRBJ2-3
CDR3: CASSIGAADTQYF
DNA: TGTGCCAGTAGTATTGGCGCGGCAGATACGCAGTATTTT

size: NA
V: TRBV19
D: TRBD1
J: TRBJ1-1
CDR3: CASSISSGQGGTEAFF
DNA: TGTGCCAGTAGTATTAGCTCGGGACAGGGTGGCACTGAAGCTTTCTTT

size: few
V: TRBV7-2
D: TRBD2
J: TRBJ2-7
CDR3: CASSHSGGDSYEQYF
DNA: TGTGCCAGCAGCCATAGTGGGGGGGACTCCTACGAGCAGTACTTC

size: NA
V: TRBV7-9
D: NA
J: TRBJ1-1
CDR3: CASSSRQVMNTEAFF
DNA: TGTGCCAGCAGCTCCCGACAGGTTATGAACACTGAAGCTTTCTTT

size: NA
V: TRBV12-5
D: NA
J: TRBJ1-1
CDR3: CASGLTIGQTLRDTEAFF
DNA: TGTGCTAGTGGTTTGACCATCGGACAGACCCTCAGGGACACTGAAGCTTTCTTT

size: NA
V: TRBV19
D: NA
J: TRBJ2-2
CDR3: CASSTLAGLNGGELFF
DNA: TGTGCCAGTAGTACCCTGGCAGGGTTGAACGGCGGGGAGCTGTTTTTT

size: NA
V: TRBV7-9
D: NA
J: TRBJ2-4
CDR3: CASSLSGKNIQYF
DNA: TGTGCCAGCAGCTTATCAGGAAAAAACATTCAGTACTTC

size: NA
V: TRBV19
D: TRBD1
J: TRBJ2-7
CDR3: CASSMMTGREQYF
DNA: TGTGCCAGTAGTATGATGACAGGGCGGGAGCAGTACTTC

size: NA
V: TRBV18
D: NA
J: TRBJ2-2
CDR3: CASSPQGPTNTGELFF
DNA: TGTGCCAGCTCACCACAGGGGCCCACGAACACCGGGGAGCTGTTTTTT

size: NA
V: TRBV30
D: NA
J: TRBJ2-7
CDR3: CAWKGGVTYEQYF
DNA: TGTGCCTGGAAGGGCGGGGTTACCTACGAGCAGTACTTC

size: NA
V: TRBV27
D: TRBD2
J: TRBJ2-1
CDR3: CATLGGSELSYNEQFF
DNA: TGTGCCACCCTCGGCGGGAGCGAACTTTCCTACAATGAGCAGTTCTTC

size: NA
V: TRBV7-3
D: TRBD2
J: TRBJ2-1
CDR3: CASSPTSGSSYNEQFF
DNA: TGTGCCAGCAGCCCGACTAGCGGGAGCTCCTACAATGAGCAGTTCTTC

size: NA
V: TRBV27
D: NA
J: TRBJ1-1
CDR3: CASSLSVSRNTEAFF
DNA: TGTGCCAGCAGTTTATCGGTCAGTCGGAACACTGAAGCTTTCTTT

size: NA
V: TRBV29-1
D: TRBD1
J: TRBJ2-3
CDR3: CSVEGQGADTQYF
DNA: TGCAGCGTTGAGGGACAGGGGGCAGATACGCAGTATTTT

size: NA
V: TRBV10-1
D: NA
J: TRBJ2-1
CDR3: CASSESTGSYNEQFF
DNA: TGCGCCAGCAGTGAGTCGACCGGGTCCTACAATGAGCAGTTCTTC

size: NA
V: TRBV12-3/TRBV12-4
D: NA
J: TRBJ2-1
CDR3: CASSYNNEQFF
DNA: TGTGCCAGCAGTTATAATAATGAGCAGTTCTTC

size: NA
V: TRBV7-3
D: TRBD1
J: TRBJ2-1
CDR3: CASSSTGENEQFF
DNA: TGTGCCAGCAGCTCGACAGGGGAAAATGAGCAGTTCTTC

size: NA
V: TRBV2
D: NA
J: TRBJ1-1
CDR3: CASPQGSSYTEAFF
DNA: TGTGCCAGCCCACAGGGTAGTTCTTACACTGAAGCTTTCTTT

size: NA
V: TRBV6-6
D: NA
J: TRBJ1-5
CDR3: CASSTQAGGPQHF
DNA: TGTGCCAGCAGTACACAGGCCGGGGGGCCCCAGCATTTT

size: once
V: TRBV7-9
D: NA
J: TRBJ2-7
CDR3: CASSSSFSSSYEQYF
DNA: TGTGCCAGCAGCTCATCGTTTAGTAGCTCCTACGAGCAGTACTTC

size: NA
V: TRBV7-8
D: NA
J: TRBJ1-1
CDR3: CASSLTETDTEAFF
DNA: TGTGCCAGCAGCTTGACAGAAACGGACACTGAAGCTTTCTTT

size: NA
V: TRBV7-9
D: TRBD1
J: TRBJ2-2
CDR3: CASSRDRVTGELFF
DNA: TGTGCCAGCAGCCGGGACAGGGTAACCGGGGAGCTGTTTTTT

size: NA
V: TRBV19
D: NA
J: TRBJ1-1
CDR3: CASSSSGRGTEAFF
DNA: TGTGCCAGTAGTTCGTCGGGGAGGGGCACTGAAGCTTTCTTT

size: once
V: TRBV6-5
D: TRBD1
J: TRBJ1-5
CDR3: CASSDNTGDNQPQHF
DNA: TGTGCCAGCAGCGACAACACAGGGGATAATCAGCCCCAGCATTTT

size: once
V: TRBV3-1/TRBV3-2
D: NA
J: TRBJ1-2
CDR3: CASSQAGGFGYTF
DNA: TGTGCCAGCAGCCAAGCGGGGGGATTTGGCTACACCTTC

size: NA
V: TRBV9
D: NA
J: TRBJ2-2
CDR3: CASSGTSTTGELFF
DNA: TGTGCCAGCAGCGGAACTAGTACCACCGGGGAGCTGTTTTTT

size: NA
V: TRBV11-2
D: TRBD1
J: TRBJ1-1
CDR3: CASSFSDRGLTEAFF
DNA: TGTGCCAGCAGCTTCAGTGACAGGGGTCTCACTGAAGCTTTCTTT

size: NA
V: TRBV19
D: NA
J: TRBJ2-4
CDR3: CASKSLLTKNIQYF
DNA: TGTGCCAGTAAAAGCCTTTTAACCAAAAACATTCAGTACTTC

size: NA
V: TRBV4-3
D: NA
J: TRBJ2-3
CDR3: CASSFTLAGIGTDTQYF
DNA: TGCGCCAGCAGCTTTACACTGGCAGGGATCGGCACAGATACGCAGTATTTT